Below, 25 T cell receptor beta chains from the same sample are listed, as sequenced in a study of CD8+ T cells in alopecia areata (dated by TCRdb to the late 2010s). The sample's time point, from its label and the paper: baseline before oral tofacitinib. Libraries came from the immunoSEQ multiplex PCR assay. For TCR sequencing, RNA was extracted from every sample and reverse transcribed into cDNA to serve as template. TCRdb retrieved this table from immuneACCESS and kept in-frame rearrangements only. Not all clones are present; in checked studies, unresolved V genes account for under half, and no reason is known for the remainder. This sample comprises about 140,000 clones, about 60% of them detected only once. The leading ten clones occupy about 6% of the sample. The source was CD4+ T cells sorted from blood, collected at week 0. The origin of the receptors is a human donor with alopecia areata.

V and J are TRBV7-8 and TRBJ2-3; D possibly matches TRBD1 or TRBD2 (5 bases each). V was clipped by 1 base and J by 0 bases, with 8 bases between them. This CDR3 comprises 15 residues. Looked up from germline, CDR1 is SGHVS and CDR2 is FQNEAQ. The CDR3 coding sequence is TGTGCCAGCAGCTTAGATGGGGGTAGCACAGATACGCAGTATTTT. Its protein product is CASSLDGGSTDTQYF.

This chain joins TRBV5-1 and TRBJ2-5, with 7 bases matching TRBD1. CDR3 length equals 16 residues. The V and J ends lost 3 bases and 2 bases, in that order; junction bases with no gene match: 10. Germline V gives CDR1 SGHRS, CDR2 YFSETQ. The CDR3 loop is CASSWNPTGSQETQYF. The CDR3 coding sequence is TGCGCCAGCAGCTGGAACCCGACAGGGTCTCAAGAGACCCAGTACTTC.

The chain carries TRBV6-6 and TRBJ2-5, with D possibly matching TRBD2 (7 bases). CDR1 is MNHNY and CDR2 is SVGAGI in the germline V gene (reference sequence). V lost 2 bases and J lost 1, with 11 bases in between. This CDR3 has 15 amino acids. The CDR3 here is CASSYGGGSQETQYF. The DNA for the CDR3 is TGTGCCAGCAGTTACGGCGGGGGCTCCCAAGAGACCCAGTACTTC.

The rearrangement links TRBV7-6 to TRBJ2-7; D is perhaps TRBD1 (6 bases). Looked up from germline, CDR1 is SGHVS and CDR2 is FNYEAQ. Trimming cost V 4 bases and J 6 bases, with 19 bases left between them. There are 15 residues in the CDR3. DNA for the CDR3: TGTGCCAGCAGCTCGGGGCAGGGGTCGGAGCGCGAGCAGTACTTC. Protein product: CASSSGQGSEREQYF.

CDR3 nucleotide sequence: TGTGCCAGCAGCTTAGAAGCTAGCCCAGATACGCAGTATTTT. Translated: CASSLEASPDTQYF. The chain joins TRBV7-2 to TRBJ2-3; possible D gene TRBD2, 5 bases. CDR3 length: 14 amino acids. CDR1 and CDR2 (germline): SGHTA, FQGNSA. Deletions cut 1 base from V and 4 bases from J, with 9 bases between.

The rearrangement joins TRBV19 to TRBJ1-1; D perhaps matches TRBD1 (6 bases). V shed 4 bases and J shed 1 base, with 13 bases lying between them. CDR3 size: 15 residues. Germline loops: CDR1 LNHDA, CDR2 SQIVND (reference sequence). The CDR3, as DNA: TGTGCCAGTAGTACAATGACAGGTTGGAACACTGAAGCTTTCTTT. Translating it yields CASSTMTGWNTEAFF.

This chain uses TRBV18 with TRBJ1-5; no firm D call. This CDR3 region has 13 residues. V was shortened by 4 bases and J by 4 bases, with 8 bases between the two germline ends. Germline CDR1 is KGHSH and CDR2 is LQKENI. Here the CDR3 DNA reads TGTGCCAGCTCACTGGGGAGGAATCAGCCCCAGCATTTT. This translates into CASSLGRNQPQHF.

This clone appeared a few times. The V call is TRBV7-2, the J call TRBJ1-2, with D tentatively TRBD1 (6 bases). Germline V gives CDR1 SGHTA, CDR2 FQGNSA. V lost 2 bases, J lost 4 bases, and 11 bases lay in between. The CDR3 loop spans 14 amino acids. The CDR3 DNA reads TGTGCCAGCAGCTTATCGTGGACAGCCTATGGCTACACCTTC. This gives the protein CASSLSWTAYGYTF.

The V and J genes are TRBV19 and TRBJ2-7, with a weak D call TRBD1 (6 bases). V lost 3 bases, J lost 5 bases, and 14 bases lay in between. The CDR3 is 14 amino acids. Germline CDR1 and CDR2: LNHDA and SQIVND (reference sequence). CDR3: CASSIFQGTHEQYF. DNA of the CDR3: TGTGCCAGTAGTATTTTTCAGGGGACCCACGAGCAGTACTTC.

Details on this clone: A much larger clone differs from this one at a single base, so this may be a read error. CDR3 bases: TGTGCCAGCAGCTTAGGAGAGACCCAGTACTTC. Its translation: CASSLGETQYF. The chain uses TRBV11-2 and TRBJ2-5; no firm D call. The CDR3 totals 11 residues. Trimming removed 1 base from V and 4 bases from J, with 1 base in between. Germline assignment: CDR1 SGHAT and CDR2 FQNNGV. The full variable domain, in which reference TRBV11-2 and TRBJ2-5 provide the parts outside the CDR3, is EAGVAQSPRYKIIEKRQSVAFWCNPISGHATLYWYQQILGQGPKLLIQFQNNGVVDDSQLPKDRFSAERLKGVDSTLKIQPAKLEDSAVYLCASSLGETQYFGPGTRLLVL.

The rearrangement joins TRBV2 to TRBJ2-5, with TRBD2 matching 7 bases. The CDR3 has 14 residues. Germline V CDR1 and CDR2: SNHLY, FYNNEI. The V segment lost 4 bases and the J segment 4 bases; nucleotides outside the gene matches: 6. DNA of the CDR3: TGTGCCAGCAGTGTTGGTATAGCGGGAGAGACCCAGTACTTC. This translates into CASSVGIAGETQYF. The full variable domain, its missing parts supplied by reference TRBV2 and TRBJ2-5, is EPEVTQTPSHQVTQMGQEVILRCVPISNHLYFYWYRQILGQKVEFLVSFYNNEISEKSEIFDDQFSVERPDGSNFTLKIRSTKLEDSAMYFCASSVGIAGETQYFGPGTRLLVL.

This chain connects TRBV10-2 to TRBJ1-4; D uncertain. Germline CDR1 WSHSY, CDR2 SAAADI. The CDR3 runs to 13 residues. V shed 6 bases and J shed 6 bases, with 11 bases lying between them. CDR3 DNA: TGCGCCAGCAGAGAGGGTCTGGATGAAAAACTGTTTTTT. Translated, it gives CASREGLDEKLFF.

The CDR3 DNA sequence: TGTGCCACCAGCAGGGACAACTACGAGCAGTACTTC. The encoded protein is CATSRDNYEQYF. The rearrangement uses TRBV15 and TRBJ2-7; weak D call: TRBD1 (5 bases). The CDR3 is 12 residues long. Per the germline V gene, CDR1 is LNHNV and CDR2 is YYDKDF (reference sequence). V lost 3 bases, J lost 3 bases, and 6 bases lay in between.

CDR3 amino acids: CAWSVEGQPQHF. The CDR3 nucleotides read TGTGCCTGGAGTGTTGAAGGGCAGCCCCAGCATTTT. V and J are TRBV30 and TRBJ1-5; unclear D gene. V was pared by 0 bases and J by 7 bases, with 7 bases between. Germline loops: CDR1 GTSNPN, CDR2 SVGIG (reference sequence). This CDR3 contains 12 residues.

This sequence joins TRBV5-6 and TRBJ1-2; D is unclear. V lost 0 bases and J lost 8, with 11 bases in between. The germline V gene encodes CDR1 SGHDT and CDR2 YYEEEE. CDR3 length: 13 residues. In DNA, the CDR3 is TGTGCCAGCAGCTTGGCGGAGGGAAGCGGCTACACCTTC. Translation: CASSLAEGSGYTF.

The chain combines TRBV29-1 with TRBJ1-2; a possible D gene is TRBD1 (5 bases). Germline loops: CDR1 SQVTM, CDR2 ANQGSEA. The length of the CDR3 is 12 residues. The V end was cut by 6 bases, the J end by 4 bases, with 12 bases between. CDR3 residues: CSVGRVGYGYTF. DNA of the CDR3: TGCAGCGTGGGACGGGTCGGCTATGGCTACACCTTC.

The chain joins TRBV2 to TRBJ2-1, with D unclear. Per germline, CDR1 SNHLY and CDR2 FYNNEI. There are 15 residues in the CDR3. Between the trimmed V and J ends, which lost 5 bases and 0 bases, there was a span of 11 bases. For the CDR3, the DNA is TGTGCCAGCAGTAGGTCGGCGAGCTCCTACAATGAGCAGTTCTTC. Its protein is CASSRSASSYNEQFF.

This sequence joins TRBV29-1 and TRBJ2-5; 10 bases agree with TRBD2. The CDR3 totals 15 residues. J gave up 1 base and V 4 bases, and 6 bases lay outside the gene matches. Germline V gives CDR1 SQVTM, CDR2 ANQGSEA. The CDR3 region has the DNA TGCAGCGTTGTTTGGGTAGCGGGGGGCCAAGAGACCCAGTACTTC. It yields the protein CSVVWVAGGQETQYF.

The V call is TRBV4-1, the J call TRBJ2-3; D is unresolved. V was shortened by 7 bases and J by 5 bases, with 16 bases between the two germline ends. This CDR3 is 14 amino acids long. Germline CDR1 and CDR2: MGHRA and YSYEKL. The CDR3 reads CASTPYRSLDTQYF. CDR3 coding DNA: TGCGCCAGCACTCCGTACCGTAGCTTAGATACGCAGTATTTT.

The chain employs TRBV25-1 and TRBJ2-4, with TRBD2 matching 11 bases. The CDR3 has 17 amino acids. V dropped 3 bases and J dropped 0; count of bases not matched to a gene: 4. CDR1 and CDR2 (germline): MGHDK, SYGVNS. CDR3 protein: CASSDSGGALAKNIQYF. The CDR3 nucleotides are TGTGCCAGCAGTGATAGCGGGGGGGCACTAGCCAAAAACATTCAGTACTTC.

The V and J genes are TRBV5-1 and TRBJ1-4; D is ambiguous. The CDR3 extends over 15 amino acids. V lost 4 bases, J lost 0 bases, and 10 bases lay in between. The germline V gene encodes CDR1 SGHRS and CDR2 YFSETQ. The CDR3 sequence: CASSLRLATNEKLFF. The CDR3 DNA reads TGCGCCAGCAGCCTCCGACTTGCAACTAATGAAAAACTGTTTTTT.

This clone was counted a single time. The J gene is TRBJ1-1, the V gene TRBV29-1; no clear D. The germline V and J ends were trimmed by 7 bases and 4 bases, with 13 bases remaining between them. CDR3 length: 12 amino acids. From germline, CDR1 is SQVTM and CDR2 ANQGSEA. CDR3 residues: CSALRGSTEAFF. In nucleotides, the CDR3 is TGCAGCGCTCTCCGCGGGTCCACTGAAGCTTTCTTT.

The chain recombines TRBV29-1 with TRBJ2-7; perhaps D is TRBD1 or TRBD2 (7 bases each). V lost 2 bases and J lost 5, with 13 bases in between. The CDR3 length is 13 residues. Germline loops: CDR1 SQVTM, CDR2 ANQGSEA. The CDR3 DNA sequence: TGCAGCGTTGAACAGGGGGGAGGGGACGAGCAGTACTTC. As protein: CSVEQGGGDEQYF.

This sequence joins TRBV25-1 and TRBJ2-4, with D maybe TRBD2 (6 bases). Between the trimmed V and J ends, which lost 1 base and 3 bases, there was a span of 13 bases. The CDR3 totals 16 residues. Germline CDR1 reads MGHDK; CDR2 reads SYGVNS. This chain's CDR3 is CASSEWAGGGKNIQYF. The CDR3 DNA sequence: TGTGCCAGCAGTGAATGGGCCGGGGGAGGCAAAAACATTCAGTACTTC.

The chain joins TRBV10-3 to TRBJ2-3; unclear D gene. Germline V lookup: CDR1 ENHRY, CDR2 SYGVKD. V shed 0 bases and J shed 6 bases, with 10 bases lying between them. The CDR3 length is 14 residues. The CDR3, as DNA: TGTGCCATCAGTGAGTCTGGAAAAGGGGATACGCAGTATTTT. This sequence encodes CAISESGKGDTQYF.